Below are 10 T cell receptor beta chains sequenced from a single sample in a study of CXCR3-negative and CXCR3-positive naive CD8 T cells. Findings and limits, study-wide: Comparison of naive cells showed more hydrophobic TRB CDR3s in CXCR3-positive than in CXCR3-negative naive cells.

Their recognized antigens are unknown. The libraries of TRB cDNA were prepared using 5' RACE with UMI labels. From the 5' RACE reads, TCRdb lists one entry per CDR3 protein and no DNA. Its clone listing holds about 60,000 distinct CDR3 sequences. Material for sequencing was naive CXCR3+ CD8+ T cells from blood. As for subset: CD45RO-CCR7+CD27+CD95- naive CD8+ T cells expressing CXCR3 (TNR3+). The receptors derive from a human donor in good health. Some clones in this sample may be carry-over from other donors' samples.

The rearrangement uses TRBV3-1 and TRBJ2-3. Germline V gene data show CDR1 as LGHDT and CDR2 as YNNKEL (reference sequence). The CDR3 is 16 amino acids. CDR3 protein: CASSHGGVGEEDTQYF.

This chain uses TRBV20-1 with TRBJ1-2. Germline V gene sequence: CDR1 DFQATT, CDR2 SNEGSKA (reference sequence). The CDR3 is 13 amino acids. The chain's CDR3 is CSARELGNYGYTF.

The V gene is TRBV28, the J gene TRBJ2-5; checking the TCRdb D call of TRBD1 is not possible without DNA. Germline CDR1 MDHEN, CDR2 SYDVKM. The CDR3 consists of 18 residues. This CDR3 is CASSFWSGAGAMGETQYF.

The chain uses TRBV28 and TRBJ2-1. The CDR3 covers 14 residues. CDR1 MDHEN and CDR2 SYDVKM come from the germline V gene. CDR3 loop: CATMAVTVYNEQFF.

The chain is built from TRBV29-1 and TRBJ2-1; lacking DNA, the TRBD1 call made by TCRdb goes unchecked. The CDR3 totals 13 residues. Germline loops: CDR1 SQVTM, CDR2 ANQGSEA. The CDR3 region is CSPLTGPENEQFF.

The chain uses TRBV4-3 and TRBJ1-1; the D call from TCRdb, TRBD1, cannot be confirmed without DNA. Germline loops: CDR1 LGHNA, CDR2 YSLEER. This CDR3 is built from 15 residues. The CDR3 spells CASTRTGGLQTEAFF.

The chain couples TRBV11-2 to TRBJ2-1; TCRdb proposes TRBD1, but this gene call is untestable without DNA. This CDR3 has 15 residues. Germline V gene lookup returns CDR1 SGHAT and CDR2 FQNNGV. CDR3 sequence: CASSPPTDRPNEQFF.

Here the CDR3 reads CASRSLSGGGSTDTQYF. The rearrangement links TRBV28 to TRBJ2-3; the TCRdb D gene call, TRBD1, has no DNA to confirm it. The V gene's germline CDR1 is MDHEN and CDR2 SYDVKM. This CDR3 region has 17 residues.

The chain's CDR3 is CASSLFSGEFEAFF. The chain has TRBV5-1 and TRBJ1-1; TCRdb's D gene call, TRBD1, goes unchecked for lack of DNA. Germline V gives CDR1 SGHRS, CDR2 YFSETQ. This CDR3 region has 14 residues. The full variable domain, rest sourced from reference TRBV5-1 and TRBJ1-1, is KAGVTQTPRYLIKTRGQQVTLSCSPISGHRSVSWYQQTPGQGLQFLFEYFSETQRNKGNFPGRFSGRQFSNSRSEMNVSTLELGDSALYLCASSLFSGEFEAFFGQGTRLTVV.

The chain combines TRBV29-1 with TRBJ2-2. Germline V gene data show CDR1 as SQVTM and CDR2 as ANQGSEA. CDR3 length equals 13 residues. The CDR3 loop is CTVFQVNTGELFF.